The rows below give T cell receptor beta chains drawn from one sample of a study of radiotherapy plus CTLA-4 blockade in lung cancer. Libraries were prepared by immunoSEQ multiplex PCR; TCRdb keeps only in-frame clonotypes and omits some of them. The top ten clones hold under 25% of a sample with approximately 38,000 clones, roughly 85% of them seen once. The sample here was peripheral blood, taken from a patient treated with radiotherapy plus ipilimumab. Receptors originate from a human donor with non-small cell lung cancer whose response to radiotherapy plus ipilimumab could not be evaluated. CDR3s include the opening cysteine and the closing phenylalanine or tryptophan. A D gene is named only where the DNA matches it firmly. Some rows mark clone size as missing; the rest say once, few, many or name a class of expanded clone.

>TRBJ2-3|once|TRBV28|TRBD2
CASSLWSAGRDTQYF
TGTGCCAGCAGTTTATGGTCAGCGGGGCGGGATACGCAGTATTTT
>TRBJ1-6|NA|TRBV7-2|NA
CASSLVPGNSPLHF
TGTGCCAGCAGCTTAGTACCGGGGAATTCACCCCTCCACTTT
>TRBJ1-5|NA|TRBV28|NA
CASSTSGRGQLQPQHF
TGTGCCAGCTCCACAAGCGGCAGGGGACAACTTCAGCCCCAGCATTTT
>TRBJ2-4|NA|TRBV21-1|NA
CASSKASGGLEAKNIQYF
TGTGCCAGCAGCAAAGCATCGGGGGGACTGGAAGCCAAAAACATTCAGTACTTC
>TRBJ2-7|NA|TRBV19|NA
CASSDRNYEQYF
TGTGCCAGTAGTGACAGGAACTACGAGCAGTACTTC
>TRBJ1-1|NA|TRBV11-2|NA
CASSLQGTNTEAFF
TGTGCCAGCAGCTTACAGGGCACGAACACTGAAGCTTTCTTT
>TRBJ2-7|NA|TRBV4-1|NA
CASSQEVQGWVYEQYF
TGCGCCAGCAGCCAAGAAGTGCAGGGGTGGGTTTACGAGCAGTACTTC
>TRBJ1-1|NA|TRBV15|NA
CATKLGGLNTEAFF
TGTGCCACCAAACTGGGGGGTTTGAACACTGAAGCTTTCTTT
>TRBJ2-5|once|TRBV19|NA
CASMRSGSRFQETQYF
TGTGCCAGTATGAGGTCCGGGAGTCGGTTCCAAGAGACCCAGTACTTC
>TRBJ1-1|NA|TRBV28|NA
CASSPRGGAMNTEAFF
TGTGCCAGCAGTCCGCGGGGGGGGGCTATGAACACTGAAGCTTTCTTT
>TRBJ2-1|few|TRBV7-9|NA
CASSLGTGMGGNEQFF
TGTGCCAGCAGCTTAGGGACAGGCATGGGGGGCAATGAGCAGTTCTTC
>TRBJ2-1|NA|TRBV9|TRBD2
CASSVAGGGASYNEQFF
TGTGCCAGCAGCGTAGCTGGCGGGGGTGCCTCCTACAATGAGCAGTTCTTC
>TRBJ2-7|NA|TRBV5-6|NA
CASTLLAPAYEQYF
TGTGCCAGCACACTATTGGCGCCGGCCTACGAGCAGTACTTC
>TRBJ2-7|NA|TRBV13|NA
CASSQDSLYEQYF
TGTGCCAGCAGCCAGGACAGTCTCTACGAGCAGTACTTC
>TRBJ1-1|NA|TRBV11-2|TRBD1
CASSSLQGANTEAFF
TGTGCCAGCAGCTCCCTGCAGGGGGCGAACACTGAAGCTTTCTTT
>TRBJ1-2|NA|TRBV6-6|NA
CASSNTGLHYGYTF
TGTGCCAGCAGTAACACAGGGCTCCACTATGGCTACACCTTC
>TRBJ2-7|NA|TRBV5-1|NA
CASSLLEGITYEQYF
TGCGCCAGCAGCTTGTTGGAGGGCATAACCTACGAGCAGTACTTC
>TRBJ2-7|NA|TRBV10-3|TRBD2
CAIRTSTLGDEQYF
TGTGCCATCAGGACTAGCACTCTTGGGGACGAGCAGTACTTC
>TRBJ1-1|NA|TRBV11-2|TRBD1
CASSLIGQGGTEAFF
TGTGCCAGCAGCTTAATAGGACAGGGGGGCACTGAAGCTTTCTTT
>TRBJ2-3|NA|TRBV25-1|TRBD2
CASSDLAGGLDTQYF
TGTGCCAGCAGTGACTTAGCGGGAGGTTTGGATACGCAGTATTTT
>TRBJ2-2|NA|TRBV18|TRBD2
CASSPSGGASIGGELFF
TGTGCCAGCTCACCAAGCGGGGGGGCCAGTATCGGCGGGGAGCTGTTTTTT
>TRBJ2-7|NA|TRBV7-2|NA
CASSSGHAVTYEQYF
TGTGCCAGCAGCTCGGGACACGCGGTAACCTACGAGCAGTACTTC
>TRBJ2-7|NA|TRBV5-1|NA
CASSLNDVEEEYF
TGCGCCAGCAGCTTGAATGACGTGGAAGAGGAGTACTTC
>TRBJ2-7|NA|TRBV7-9|TRBD2
CASSLGAGDREQYF
TGTGCCAGCAGCTTAGGAGCGGGAGATCGCGAGCAGTACTTC
>TRBJ1-1|NA|TRBV9|TRBD1
CASSGYRGEGTEAFF
TGTGCCAGCAGCGGATACAGGGGAGAGGGCACTGAAGCTTTCTTT
>TRBJ2-5|NA|TRBV4-2|NA
CASSQDPGKGETQYF
TGTGCCAGCAGCCAAGACCCAGGGAAGGGGGAGACCCAGTACTTC
>TRBJ2-3|NA|TRBV6-5|TRBD2
CASTPGTSVVYTQYF
TGTGCCAGCACCCCCGGGACTAGCGTTGTATATACGCAGTATTTT
>TRBJ2-3|NA|TRBV9|NA
CASTSGYTDTQYF
TGTGCCAGTACCTCGGGATACACAGATACGCAGTATTTT
>TRBJ2-5|NA|TRBV6-5|NA
CASSYSRARETQYF
TGTGCCAGCAGTTACTCGAGAGCGAGGGAGACCCAGTACTTC
>TRBJ2-1|NA|TRBV7-2|TRBD1
CASSRDSPFYNEQFF
TGTGCCAGCAGCCGGGACAGCCCCTTTTACAATGAGCAGTTCTTC
>TRBJ2-3|NA|TRBV9|NA
CASSGTSTDTQYF
TGTGCCAGCAGCGGGACTAGCACAGATACGCAGTATTTT
>TRBJ1-3|NA|TRBV5-5|NA
CASSLDGSSGNTIYF
TGTGCCAGCAGCTTGGACGGGAGCTCTGGAAACACCATATATTTT
>TRBJ2-7|NA|TRBV2|TRBD2
CASSVLAGPYEQYF
TGTGCCAGCAGTGTTCTAGCGGGGCCTTACGAGCAGTACTTC
>TRBJ2-6|NA|TRBV19|TRBD2
CASSRLAGVGANVLTF
TGTGCCAGTAGCAGACTAGCGGGAGTAGGGGCCAACGTCCTGACTTTC
>TRBJ1-1|NA|TRBV5-1|TRBD1
CASSLGGEAFF
TGCGCCAGCAGCTTAGGGGGCGAAGCTTTCTTT
>TRBJ2-1|NA|TRBV11-2|NA
CASSLAGGAYNEQFF
TGTGCCAGCAGCTTAGCGGGGGGCGCCTACAATGAGCAGTTCTTC
>TRBJ2-7|NA|TRBV10-3|TRBD2
CASGRSNSYEQYF
TGTGCCAGCGGGAGGTCCAACTCCTACGAGCAGTACTTC
>TRBJ2-5|once|TRBV5-1|NA
CASSPRGGRIQETQYF
TGCGCCAGCAGTCCGAGGGGGGGAAGAATCCAAGAGACCCAGTACTTC
>TRBJ1-4|NA|TRBV2|NA
CASSETQGVEKLFF
TGTGCCAGCAGTGAGACACAGGGCGTTGAAAAACTGTTTTTT
>TRBJ2-7|NA|TRBV7-8|TRBD1
CASSLGQGAYEQYF
TGTGCCAGCAGCTTGGGACAGGGGGCTTACGAGCAGTACTTC
>TRBJ1-6|NA|TRBV27|NA
CASRQGGREGSPLHF
TGTGCCAGCAGGCAAGGGGGGCGGGAGGGTTCACCCCTCCACTTT
>TRBJ2-7|NA|TRBV4-3|NA
CASSQIQGNEQYF
TGCGCCAGCAGCCAAATACAGGGAAACGAGCAGTACTTC
>TRBJ1-6|NA|TRBV11-3|NA
CASSSGGRAVDSPLHF
TGTGCCAGCAGCTCGGGGGGGCGAGCCGTGGATTCACCCCTCCACTTT
>TRBJ2-5|NA|TRBV28|TRBD2
CASSFWSGSRGGGETQYF
TGTGCCAGCAGTTTTTGGAGCGGGAGTCGTGGTGGGGGGGAGACCCAGTACTTC
>TRBJ2-1|NA|TRBV5-1|NA
CASSTQDNEQFF
TGCGCCAGCAGCACCCAGGACAATGAGCAGTTCTTC
>TRBJ1-5|once|TRBV28|NA
CASSLSGPHQPQHF
TGTGCCAGCAGTTTATCAGGGCCGCATCAGCCCCAGCATTTT
>TRBJ1-1|once|TRBV5-1|NA
CASSQIEAGGTEAFF
TGCGCCAGCAGCCAAATAGAGGCCGGAGGCACTGAAGCTTTCTTT
>TRBJ1-3|NA|TRBV28|NA
CASVQGGSGNTIYF
TGTGCCAGCGTTCAGGGAGGTTCCGGAAACACCATATATTTT
>TRBJ1-5|NA|TRBV5-8|NA
CASSPLGGFYQPQHF
TGTGCCAGCAGCCCTCTGGGAGGGTTCTATCAGCCCCAGCATTTT
>TRBJ2-1|once|TRBV19|NA
CASSIIWSSYNEQFF
TGTGCCAGTAGTATCATCTGGAGCTCCTACAATGAGCAGTTCTTC
>TRBJ2-1|NA|TRBV18|TRBD1
CASSSGTGGNEQFF
TGTGCCAGCTCATCCGGGACAGGGGGCAATGAGCAGTTCTTC
>TRBJ1-2|NA|TRBV5-4|NA
CASSPSGAANYGYTF
TGTGCCAGCAGCCCCTCTGGGGCGGCTAACTATGGCTACACCTTC
>TRBJ2-1|NA|TRBV7-9|NA
CASSQRTVSYNEQFF
TGTGCCAGCAGCCAAAGGACAGTCTCCTACAATGAGCAGTTCTTC
>TRBJ2-6|NA|TRBV9|TRBD2
CASGTGGQISGANVLTF
TGTGCCAGCGGAACGGGAGGGCAGATCTCTGGGGCCAACGTCCTGACTTTC
>TRBJ1-2|NA|TRBV5-4|NA
CASSLAGQEGRYGYTF
TGTGCCAGCAGCTTGGCGGGACAAGAAGGACGCTATGGCTACACCTTC
>TRBJ2-2|NA|TRBV18|NA
CASSPPNPRQTHANTGELFF
TGTGCCAGCTCACCACCCAACCCCCGACAGACTCACGCGAACACCGGGGAGCTGTTTTTT
>TRBJ2-7|NA|TRBV14|NA
CASSPLGPVEQYF
TGTGCCAGCAGTCCTCTTGGGCCCGTCGAGCAGTACTTC